The rows below give T cell receptor beta chains drawn from one sample of a study of radiotherapy plus CTLA-4 blockade in lung cancer. Only in-frame clones appear in the TCRdb table, and some are missing; sequencing was by immunoSEQ multiplex PCR. Of 75,000 to 100,000 clones listed, around 83% are singletons. The sequencing used peripheral blood, collected from a patient treated with radiotherapy plus ipilimumab. These receptors were obtained from a human donor with non-small cell lung cancer who had a partial response to radiotherapy plus ipilimumab. CDR3s include the opening cysteine and the closing phenylalanine or tryptophan. A D gene is named only where the DNA matches it firmly. Some rows have no size entry. The others give once, few or many, or a class for an expanded clone.

>.|TRBV5-1|TRBJ2-1|13|.
TGCGCCAGCAGCTTAGGACAGAGGGATGAGCAGTTCTTC
CASSLGQRDEQFF
>.|TRBV7-8|TRBJ2-5|14|.
TGTGCCAGCAGCTTAGCGACAGCCCAAGAGACCCAGTACTTC
CASSLATAQETQYF
>TRBD1|TRBV11-2|TRBJ1-2|13|.
TGTGCCAGCAGCTGGGACAGGGTGGGAGGCTACACCTTC
CASSWDRVGGYTF
>.|TRBV6-5|TRBJ2-7|15|.
TGTGCCAGCACCTCGACACTGACGGACATCTACGAGCAGTACTTC
CASTSTLTDIYEQYF
>TRBD2|TRBV19|TRBJ2-1|19|.
TGTGCCAGTAGTCAACCCGGGACTAGCGGGAGGGGGAACTACAATGAGCAGTTCTTC
CASSQPGTSGRGNYNEQFF
>TRBD1|TRBV7-9|TRBJ2-2|15|once
TGTGCCAGCAGCCCGACAGGGCGGAACACCGGGGAGCTGTTTTTT
CASSPTGRNTGELFF
>.|TRBV7-2|TRBJ2-2|16|.
TGTGCCAGCAGCTTATATAACATCAGAAACACCGGGGAGCTGTTTTTT
CASSLYNIRNTGELFF
>.|TRBV19|TRBJ1-5|12|.
TGTGCCAGTAGTATAGCGGGTCAGCCCCAGCATTTT
CASSIAGQPQHF
>TRBD2|TRBV5-8|TRBJ2-5|16|.
TGTGCCAGCAGCTTGGAGTCGCCGGGACTAGTGTTGACCCAGTACTTC
CASSLESPGLVLTQYF
>.|TRBV13|TRBJ2-7|19|.
TGTGCCAGCAGCTTAGGGGGAAAGGGACTTGCGACACGAACCTACGAGCAGTACTTC
CASSLGGKGLATRTYEQYF